A single sample gave rise to the 26 T cell receptor beta chains below, sequenced in a study of cytomegalovirus exposure and HLA in healthy donors. Use of 60 Vbeta and 13 Jbeta primers characterized the PCR. Clones were sequenced by immunoSEQ multiplex PCR, and TCRdb holds only the in-frame ones, with some missing. The sample lists over 150,000 clones, 65% to 70% occurring once. Sequenced sample: PBMCs. All receptors derive from a young woman in good health and CMV-seropositive.

V is TRBV4-1 and J is TRBJ2-5, with 7 bases identical to TRBD1. The trim removed 2 bases at V and 2 bases at J, leaving 8 bases unmatched. CDR3 length: 16 residues. Germline V gives CDR1 MGHRA, CDR2 YSYEKL. The CDR3 reads CASSQTGVPLQETQYF. The CDR3 DNA follows: TGCGCCAGCAGCCAAACAGGGGTGCCATTGCAAGAGACCCAGTACTTC.

This clone was recorded a few times. The V gene is TRBV5-1, the J gene TRBJ1-3; D is ambiguous. Germline CDR1 reads SGHRS; CDR2 reads YFSETQ. V lost 0 bases to trimming and J lost 0 bases, with 13 bases between them. This CDR3 comprises 17 residues. CDR3 DNA: TGCGCCAGCAGCTTGGCGCCAGTTCAATTCTCTGGAAACACCATATATTTT. Amino acids: CASSLAPVQFSGNTIYF.

The chain combines TRBV2 with TRBJ1-6, with 8 positions matching TRBD1. The length of the CDR3 is 12 residues. Trimming at V came to 11 bases and at J to 7 bases, leaving 4 bases not matched to a gene. Per germline, CDR1 SNHLY and CDR2 FYNNEI. The CDR3 region is CALQGDNSPLHF. In DNA, the CDR3 is TGTGCCCTACAGGGGGACAATTCACCCCTCCACTTT. Complete variable domain (other parts from reference TRBV2 and TRBJ1-6): EPEVTQTPSHQVTQMGQEVILRCVPISNHLYFYWYRQILGQKVEFLVSFYNNEISEKSEIFDDQFSVERPDGSNFTLKIRSTKLEDSAMYFCALQGDNSPLHFGNGTRLTVT.

This chain uses TRBV7-3 with TRBJ2-2; unclear D gene. The V end lost 4 bases, the J end lost 4 bases, and 10 bases lay between the germline ends. Germline CDR1 and CDR2: SGHTA and FQGTGA. CDR3 length: 14 amino acids. CDR3 nucleotides: TGTGCCAGCAGCTCTACGTTACTCACCGGGGAGCTGTTTTTT. This sequence encodes CASSSTLLTGELFF.

This clone has only a few counts. The chain links TRBV4-2 to TRBJ2-7; perhaps TRBD1 as D (6 bases). This CDR3 contains 14 residues. Germline V CDR1 and CDR2: LGHNA, YNFKEQ. V lost 5 bases and J 2 bases, leaving 13 bases between the germline ends. In DNA, the CDR3 is TGTGCCAGCAGCTTACGACAGGAACCCTACGAGCAGTACTTC. Translating gives CASSLRQEPYEQYF.

The gene calls are TRBV27 and TRBJ1-6; tentative D call: TRBD1 (6 bases). Germline CDR1 MNHEY, CDR2 SMNVEV (reference sequence). V was clipped by 4 bases and J by 8 bases, with 9 bases between them. The CDR3 runs to 13 residues. The CDR3 nucleotides are TGTGCCAGCAGTTCTTACAGGGATTCACCCCTCCACTTT. It codes for CASSSYRDSPLHF.

The rearrangement links TRBV19 to TRBJ2-3; 13 bases fit TRBD2. CDR1 is LNHDA and CDR2 is SQIVND in the germline V gene (reference sequence). The CDR3 consists of 16 residues. Trimming removed 5 bases from V and 2 bases from J; junction bases left unmatched: 4. The DNA of the CDR3 is TGTGCCAGTAGTTCGGGACTAGCGGGACTCACAGATACGCAGTATTTT. This codes for CASSSGLAGLTDTQYF. The full variable domain, in which reference TRBV19 and TRBJ2-3 provide the parts outside the CDR3, is DGGITQSPKYLFRKEGQNVTLSCEQNLNHDAMYWYRQDPGQGLRLIYYSQIVNDFQKGDIAEGYSVSREKKESFPLTVTSAQKNPTAFYLCASSSGLAGLTDTQYFGPGTRLTVL.

V gene TRBV5-6 combines with J gene TRBJ2-3; tentatively, D is TRBD1 (5 bases). V was pared by 4 bases and J by 4 bases, with 19 bases between. The CDR3 has 16 amino acids. In germline, CDR1 is SGHDT, CDR2 YYEEEE. For the CDR3, the DNA is TGTGCCAGCAGCCGCCCGTTTGTAAGGGGTTCAGATACGCAGTATTTT. Translating it yields CASSRPFVRGSDTQYF.

The V and J genes are TRBV29-1 and TRBJ1-1; no reliable D call. Trimming removed 3 bases from V and 0 bases from J, with 14 bases in between. There are 15 residues in the CDR3. The V gene's germline CDR1 is SQVTM and CDR2 ANQGSEA. The CDR3 here is CSVETQFTMNTEAFF. The CDR3 DNA follows: TGCAGCGTTGAGACCCAGTTTACTATGAACACTGAAGCTTTCTTT.

This clone has more than one count but fewer than ten. This chain connects TRBV2 to TRBJ1-2; D uncertain. V was pared by 7 bases and J by 4 bases, with 19 bases between. The CDR3 runs 15 residues. Per germline, CDR1 SNHLY and CDR2 FYNNEI. The CDR3 bases are TGTGCCAGCATGGTTGAACTCCAAACTTTCTATGGCTACACCTTC. It yields the protein CASMVELQTFYGYTF.

The V call is TRBV6-5, the J call TRBJ2-7; possibly TRBD2 for D (6 bases). Germline values: CDR1 MNHEY, CDR2 SVGAGI. This CDR3 has 15 amino acids. V was trimmed by 5 bases and J by 4 bases, leaving 18 bases between them. DNA of the CDR3: TGTGCCAGCAGTAAAGGGACGGAGGGAGTTTACGAGCAGTACTTC. This gives the protein CASSKGTEGVYEQYF.

This chain connects TRBV28 to TRBJ1-2, with a tentative D call TRBD1 (5 bases). This CDR3 is 18 amino acids long. Germline CDR1 is MDHEN and CDR2 is SYDVKM. Trimming removed 5 bases at V and 2 bases at J, with 24 bases between. The CDR3 sequence is CASSGLGQGKGKNYGYTF. The DNA for the CDR3 is TGTGCCAGCAGTGGCCTGGGGCAGGGCAAAGGAAAAAACTATGGCTACACCTTC.

This chain uses TRBV5-1 with TRBJ2-5; 8 bases match TRBD1. Germline CDR1 and CDR2: SGHRS and YFSETQ. This CDR3 spans 14 amino acids. V trimming: 2 bases; J trimming: 3 bases; junction bases outside the gene matches: 3. The CDR3 DNA reads TGCGCCAGCAGCTTCCAGGGGGCCGAAGAGACCCAGTACTTC. It codes for CASSFQGAEETQYF.

The rearrangement uses TRBV19 and TRBJ1-1, with D perhaps TRBD1 (6 bases). V lost 8 bases, J lost 0 bases, and 19 bases lay in between. This CDR3 region has 16 residues. Germline loops: CDR1 LNHDA, CDR2 SQIVND (reference sequence). The CDR3 protein is CASRGGPGVMNTEAFF. The CDR3 coding sequence is TGTGCCAGTCGGGGGGGGCCGGGGGTAATGAACACTGAAGCTTTCTTT.

The V call is TRBV7-2, the J call TRBJ2-7; 8 nucleotides match TRBD2. CDR3 length: 14 residues. Losses at the gene ends were 3 bases for V and 5 bases for J; bases not matched to a gene: 6. From germline, CDR1 is SGHTA and CDR2 FQGNSA. CDR3 coding DNA: TGTGCCAGCAGCTTCCGCGGGGGGAGTGACGAGCAGTACTTC. This translates into CASSFRGGSDEQYF.

This clone has only a few counts. This chain connects TRBV5-4 to TRBJ2-7; 7 bases agree with TRBD1. The CDR3 has 12 residues. After removal of 8 bases from V and 2 bases from J, the junction contained 4 bases not matched to a gene. Looked up from germline, CDR1 is SGHNT and CDR2 is YYREEE (reference sequence). This CDR3 reads CASSDRAYEQYF. The CDR3 nucleotides are TGTGCCAGTTCAGACAGGGCCTACGAGCAGTACTTC.

V is TRBV19 and J is TRBJ2-5; 10 bases align to TRBD2. With 5 bases clipped from V and 4 bases from J, the junction kept 4 bases outside the gene matches. Germline CDR1 LNHDA, CDR2 SQIVND (reference sequence). The CDR3 length is 14 residues. Written as DNA, the CDR3 is TGTGCCAGTAGTTGGGGACTAGCGCCAGAGACCCAGTACTTC. It is translated as CASSWGLAPETQYF. Full variable domain (remainder filled in from reference TRBV19 and TRBJ2-5): DGGITQSPKYLFRKEGQNVTLSCEQNLNHDAMYWYRQDPGQGLRLIYYSQIVNDFQKGDIAEGYSVSREKKESFPLTVTSAQKNPTAFYLCASSWGLAPETQYFGPGTRLLVL.

This sequence joins TRBV6-5 and TRBJ1-1; D uncertain. Looked up from germline, CDR1 is MNHEY and CDR2 is SVGAGI. The CDR3 spans 14 residues. With 8 bases removed from V and 0 bases from J, the gap between germline ends came to 13 bases. The CDR3, as DNA: TGTGCCAGCGCCACTCATAATATGAACACTGAAGCTTTCTTT. It codes for CASATHNMNTEAFF.

In regard to this clone: A read error may produce the germline difference seen at one junction end. The V and J genes are TRBV27 and TRBJ1-2; D might be TRBD1 (5 bases). There are 12 residues in the CDR3. Per germline, CDR1 MNHEY and CDR2 SMNVEV (reference sequence). The CDR3 DNA reads TGTGCCAGCAGTTCCGCAGGGTTCGGCTACCCCTTC. This codes for CASSSAGFGYPF.

The chain has TRBV30 and TRBJ2-3, with D maybe TRBD1 (6 bases). From germline, CDR1 is GTSNPN and CDR2 SVGIG (reference sequence). Trimming took 5 bases from V and 0 from J, leaving 21 bases between them. The CDR3 extends over 17 amino acids. CDR3 sequence: CAWGVGGALSSTDTQYF. The CDR3 DNA follows: TGTGCCTGGGGCGTAGGGGGAGCCTTATCTAGCACAGATACGCAGTATTTT.

Remarks on this clone: Distinct nucleotide sequences in the sample also encode this CDR3. The rearrangement links TRBV5-1 to TRBJ2-2; 9 bases map to TRBD1. V shed 2 bases, J shed 6 bases, and the junction held 2 bases outside the gene matches. Germline CDR1 and CDR2: SGHRS and YFSETQ. The CDR3 is 14 amino acids. CDR3 loop: CASSLQGAPGELFF. CDR3 bases: TGCGCCAGCAGCTTACAGGGGGCTCCCGGGGAGCTGTTTTTT.

CDR3 nucleotides: TGTGCCAGCAGCGGGGACAGCCGCGCGAGCACCGGGGAGCTGTTTTTT. Its protein product is CASSGDSRASTGELFF. The chain is built from TRBV7-9 and TRBJ2-2; 7 positions match TRBD1. CDR3 length: 16 amino acids. Germline trimming cut 5 bases from V and 4 bases from J; bases unmatched to any gene: 10. Germline V gene data show CDR1 as SEHNR and CDR2 as FQNEAQ (reference sequence).

This chain uses TRBV4-3 with TRBJ2-5; 9 bases fit TRBD2. V lost 3 bases and J lost 1; bases outside the gene matches: 3. There are 15 residues in the CDR3. Germline CDR1 LGHNA, CDR2 YSLEER. CDR3 loop: CASSQGRGGQETQYF. Written as DNA, the CDR3 is TGCGCCAGCAGCCAGGGGCGGGGGGGCCAAGAGACCCAGTACTTC.

The chain recombines TRBV25-1 with TRBJ2-5; TRBD1 might be the D (6 bases). Trimming removed 5 bases from V and 5 bases from J, with 15 bases in between. This CDR3 has 14 residues. Germline values: CDR1 MGHDK, CDR2 SYGVNS. In DNA, the CDR3 is TGTGCCAGCAGTCAGAGGTGGGGGCAGGAGACCCAGTACTTC. Residues: CASSQRWGQETQYF.

This clone was observed a few times. The chain joins TRBV19 to TRBJ2-5; tentatively, D is TRBD2 (7 bases). The J call is uncertain, as TRBJ2-7 better fits the DNA end. Germline values: CDR1 LNHDA, CDR2 SQIVND (reference sequence). The CDR3 contains 14 residues. The CDR3 nucleotides read TGTGCCAGTAGGTATGCGGGGGCAGTAGGCGAGCAGTACTTC. Its translation: CASRYAGAVGEQYF.

This rearrangement joins TRBV27 to TRBJ1-5; 7 bases agree with TRBD1. CDR1 and CDR2 from the germline V gene are MNHEY and SMNVEV (reference sequence). V gave up 7 bases and J gave up 0 bases; unmatched junction bases: 3. This CDR3 is built from 14 residues. CDR3 sequence reads: CASKQGYSNQPQHF. The CDR3 nucleotides read TGTGCCAGCAAACAGGGGTATAGCAATCAGCCCCAGCATTTT.